This T cell receptor beta chain is drawn from a study of cytomegalovirus exposure and HLA in healthy donors. A few counts support this clone. This PCR relied on a set of 60 Vbeta primers and 13 Jbeta primers. The repertoire was sequenced with immunoSEQ multiplex PCR; TCRdb's copy has only in-frame clones and lacks some. The sample records approximately 88,000 clones, 60% to 75% being singletons. Trimming shortened V by 3 bases and J by 7 bases, and 9 bases separated the two germline ends. Germline assignment: CDR1 DFQATT and CDR2 SNEGSKA (reference sequence). This CDR3 spans 11 amino acids. Specimen: PBMCs. The receptor was derived from a man aged 60 to 69 in good health and CMV-seronegative. J is TRBJ1-2 and V is TRBV20-1; no firm D call. CDR3 in DNA: TGCAGTGCTAGTATCAACGGTGGCTACACCTTC. This encodes CSASINGGYTF.